This TCR beta chain originates from a study of cytomegalovirus exposure and HLA in healthy donors. Background on the study: An analysis done earlier identified roughly 120 million unique TCR beta sequences from about 180 million T cells. The study placed about 81% of its 398 genotyped donors in the Caucasian-associated ancestry cluster.

This clone was seen only a few times. Its specificity is not known. In the same sample, other DNA sequences code for this CDR3. Notes on the study in general: Later analysis associated a missense DCLRE1C variant with TCR beta V- and J-gene trimming. For most TCR beta V segments, an earlier analysis put the productive rate at about 87% or about 30% of the time.

Both 60 Vbeta primers and 13 Jbeta primers went into the PCR. TCRdb's table, derived via immunoSEQ multiplex PCR, lists solely in-frame clones and lacks some. Among 110,000 or so clones listed, roughly 15% were seen once. Trimming removed 0 bases at V and 6 bases at J, with 9 bases between. Germline V gives CDR1 SGHRS, CDR2 YFSETQ. CDR3 length equals 13 residues. Sequencing was carried out using PBMCs. The source is a female donor in good health and CMV-seronegative. The chain has TRBV5-1 and TRBJ1-2; possible D gene TRBD1, 6 bases. The CDR3 spells CASSLGRGDGYTF. CDR3 sequence (DNA): TGCGCCAGCAGCTTGGGCAGGGGAGATGGCTACACCTTC.